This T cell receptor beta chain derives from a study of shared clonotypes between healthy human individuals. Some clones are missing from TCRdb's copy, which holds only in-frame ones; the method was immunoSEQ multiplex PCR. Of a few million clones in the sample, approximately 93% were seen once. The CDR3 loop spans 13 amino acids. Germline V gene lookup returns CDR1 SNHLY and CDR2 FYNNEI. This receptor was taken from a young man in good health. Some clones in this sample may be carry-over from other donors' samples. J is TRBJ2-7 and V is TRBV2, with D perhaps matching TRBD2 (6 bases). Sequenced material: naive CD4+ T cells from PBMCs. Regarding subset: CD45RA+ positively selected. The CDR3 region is CATAGGISYEQYF. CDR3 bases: TGTGCAACCGCGGGCGGGATTTCCTACGAGCAGTACTTC.